This entry describes one T cell receptor (beta chain). The data were obtained in a study of blood T cell repertoires in COVID-19. Study information: Both acute and convalescent COVID-19 samples were obtained from the United States, Italy and Spain. The analysed material was cDNA or gDNA that came from T cells, B-cell-depleted T cells, or PBMCs.

This CDR3 is 15 amino acids long. Trimming at V came to 9 bases and at J to 6 bases, leaving 11 bases not matched to a gene. Germline V gene sequence: CDR1 MNHEY, CDR2 SVGAGI. In the original processing: Nucleated cell counts were estimated from reference gene primer amplification. This table comes from immunoSEQ multiplex PCR, and its TCRdb copy is limited to in-frame clones, with some not included. V, J and clone size reflect that table, while D and trimming were determined from the DNA. The sample lists approximately 210,000 clones; roughly 80% were seen once. The V and J genes are TRBV6-5 and TRBJ2-5, with TRBD1 matching 12 bases. Sequenced sample: peripheral blood. The clonotype comes from a human donor in a cohort sampled during active COVID-19. The CDR3 DNA reads as TGTGCCAGTTCCGGGACAGGGGGCCGGGTTAAGACCCAGTACTTC. It translates to CASSGTGGRVKTQYF.